One and the same sample provided the 13 T cell receptor beta chains below, sequenced in a study of blood T cells in healthy people across ages. Together with a sample-barcoded 5' primer, a J-beta primer mix was included in a second PCR lasting roughly 6 to 12 cycles. TCRdb passed the 5' RACE reads through MiXCR, listing each CDR3 protein once. Of around 870,000 distinct CDR3 sequences in the sample, more than 25% were seen once. Sequencing used blood. These receptors all come from a woman older than 75 in good health.

Concerning this clonotype itself: This may be a read error, as it is one base from a much larger clone. The rearrangement joins TRBV20-1 to TRBJ2-3, with D possibly matching TRBD1 (7 bases). The CDR3 spans 16 residues. Germline values: CDR1 DFQATT, CDR2 SNEGSKA (reference sequence). V lost 6 bases, J lost 4 bases, and 23 bases lay in between. Written as DNA, the CDR3 is TGCAGTGCCGCTAGCAGGGGGGCCATCCTCCCAGATACGCAGTATTTT. Translating gives CSAASRGAILPDTQYF.

The chain has TRBV27 and TRBJ1-1; tentative D call: TRBD1 (6 bases). V shed 7 bases and J shed 1 base, with 13 bases lying between them. The CDR3 contains 14 residues. Germline V lookup: CDR1 MNHEY, CDR2 SMNVEV (reference sequence). CDR3 DNA sequence: TGTGCCAGCATTGACAGGCCTAAGAACACTGAAGCTTTCTTT. Its translation is CASIDRPKNTEAFF.

This clonotype was recorded a few times. It may be a read error: a sequence one base away is much more abundant. The rearrangement links TRBV11-2 to TRBJ2-1; 11 nucleotides agree with TRBD2. TRBJ2-7 explains the end of the DNA better; the J call may be wrong. The CDR3 is 16 amino acids. Germline assignment: CDR1 SGHAT and CDR2 FQNNGV. In DNA, the CDR3 is TGTGCCAGCAGCTTAGTCGCACTAGCGGGGGCCAATGAGCAGTACTTC. Its translation is CASSLVALAGANEQYF.

This clonotype was seen only once. The chain uses TRBV6-5 and TRBJ2-7; no reliable D call. V gave up 3 bases and J gave up 3 bases, with 3 bases separating them. Germline CDR1 MNHEY, CDR2 SVGAGI. This CDR3 comprises 11 residues. This CDR3 is CASSYHYEQYF. CDR3 coding DNA: TGTGCCAGCAGTTATCACTACGAGCAGTACTTC.

There are a few counts of this clonotype. This sequence joins TRBV18 and TRBJ1-3; TRBD1 is a possible D gene (5 bases). Germline V gives CDR1 KGHSH, CDR2 LQKENI. This CDR3 spans 18 amino acids. V was pared by 2 bases and J by 0 bases, with 17 bases between. The CDR3 bases are TGTGCCAGCTCACCAAATCCCCCGGCAGGGCGCTCTGGAAACACCATATATTTT. This encodes CASSPNPPAGRSGNTIYF.

This clonotype was detected only a few times. V gene TRBV2 combines with J gene TRBJ2-5; unclear D gene. The V end lost 0 bases, the J end lost 4 bases, and 9 bases lay between the germline ends. The germline CDR1 and CDR2 sequences are SNHLY and FYNNEI. The CDR3 is made up of 14 amino acids. CDR3 coding DNA: TGTGCCAGCAGTGAAGCGTCGCGATTAGAGACCCAGTACTTC. As protein: CASSEASRLETQYF.

The chain uses TRBV20-1 and TRBJ2-1, with a weak D call TRBD2 (5 bases). Germline V lookup: CDR1 DFQATT, CDR2 SNEGSKA (reference sequence). Trimming took off 5 bases at V and 5 bases at J, with 16 bases between the two ends. There are 14 residues in the CDR3. The CDR3: CSAPRRDFHNEQFF. CDR3 coding DNA: TGCAGTGCTCCTCGCCGGGATTTCCACAATGAGCAGTTCTTC.

This clonotype was picked up many times. Possible read error: a much larger clone is one base away. J is TRBJ2-7 and V is TRBV7-9; unclear D gene. V lost 5 bases, J lost 7 bases, and 9 bases lay in between. The germline CDR1 and CDR2 sequences are SEHNR and FQNEAQ (reference sequence). The CDR3 spans 11 residues. The chain's CDR3 is CASSRYNEQYF. In DNA, the CDR3 is TGTGCCAGCAGCCGGTACAATGAGCAGTACTTC.

There are many counts of this clonotype. The V and J genes are TRBV6-5 and TRBJ2-5; D assignment may be TRBD1 or TRBD2 (6 bases each). Trimming removed 8 bases at V and 5 bases at J, with 15 bases between. Germline V gene lookup returns CDR1 MNHEY and CDR2 SVGAGI. The CDR3 consists of 13 residues. The CDR3 DNA is TGTGCCAGCTATGGGGGGCCCTGGGAGACCCAGTACTTC. Translation: CASYGGPWETQYF.

This chain joins TRBV20-1 and TRBJ2-1, with TRBD2 matching over 11 bases. Germline loops: CDR1 DFQATT, CDR2 SNEGSKA (reference sequence). This CDR3 is built from 18 residues. V shed 3 bases, J shed 0 bases, and the junction held 10 bases outside the gene matches. The CDR3 region is CSASISKLAGASYNEQFF. The CDR3 region has the DNA TGCAGTGCTAGTATCTCTAAACTAGCGGGGGCCTCCTACAATGAGCAGTTCTTC.

The rearrangement joins TRBV10-3 to TRBJ2-1; a possible D gene is TRBD1 (5 bases). Trimming stripped 3 bases from V and 5 bases from J, with 14 bases between. The CDR3 is made up of 15 amino acids. CDR1 ENHRY and CDR2 SYGVKD come from the germline V gene. The CDR3 reads CAISEGGKGNNEQFF. In nucleotides, the CDR3 is TGTGCCATCAGTGAAGGTGGGAAGGGGAACAATGAGCAGTTCTTC.

This chain connects TRBV5-1 to TRBJ2-5, with TRBD1 matching 7 bases. Germline assignment: CDR1 SGHRS and CDR2 YFSETQ. The V gene end was trimmed by 4 bases and the J gene end by 5 bases; junction bases not matched to a gene: 5. The length of the CDR3 is 13 residues. DNA of the CDR3: TGCGCCAGCAGCAAGGGACAGCGCGAGACCCAGTACTTC. Translation: CASSKGQRETQYF.

The chain combines TRBV5-5 with TRBJ2-1; a possible D gene is TRBD1 (5 bases). CDR1 and CDR2 from the germline V gene are SGHKS and YYEKEE (reference sequence). The V end was cut by 0 bases, the J end by 4 bases, with 8 bases between. There are 14 residues in the CDR3. The chain's CDR3 is CASSLGRAYNEQFF. As DNA, the CDR3 is TGTGCCAGCAGCTTGGGCAGGGCATACAATGAGCAGTTCTTC.